The sequence of this T cell receptor beta chain was determined in a study of CD8 T cells in ankylosing spondylitis. TCRdb fed the 5' RACE reads into MiXCR, producing one record per CDR3 protein. The sample shows roughly 700,000 distinct CDR3 sequences, roughly 19% of them seen only once. General study points: A motif in TCR beta, a set of 8 or 9 highly homologous variants, appeared characteristic of ankylosing spondylitis blood.

A remark on this clonotype: The target antigen is unknown.

The CDR3 runs to 14 residues. Germline CDR1 reads DFQATT; CDR2 reads SNEGSKA (reference sequence). The junction had 4 bases not matched to a gene; V was cut back by 3 bases and J by 5 bases. V usage is TRBV20-1 and J usage is TRBJ2-2; 9 bases align to TRBD2. This TCR was sampled from a male donor with ankylosing spondylitis. The sample taken for sequencing was blood, either unsorted or a sorted T cell fraction (not recorded which). The CDR3 reads CSASGGRVTGELFF. For the CDR3, the DNA is TGCAGTGCTAGCGGCGGGAGGGTTACCGGGGAGCTGTTTTTT.